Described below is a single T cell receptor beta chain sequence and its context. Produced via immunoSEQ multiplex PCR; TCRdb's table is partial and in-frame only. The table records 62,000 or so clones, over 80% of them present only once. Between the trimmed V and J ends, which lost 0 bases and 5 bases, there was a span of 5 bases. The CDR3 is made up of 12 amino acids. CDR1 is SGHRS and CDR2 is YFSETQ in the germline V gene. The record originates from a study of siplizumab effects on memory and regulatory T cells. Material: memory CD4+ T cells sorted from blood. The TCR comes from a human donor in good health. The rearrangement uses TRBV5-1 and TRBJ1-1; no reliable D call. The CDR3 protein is CASSLGRTEAFF. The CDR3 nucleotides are TGCGCCAGCAGCTTGGGACGTACTGAAGCTTTCTTT.